This is a list of T cell receptor beta chains from one sample in a study of CD8 T cells in Susac syndrome. MiXCR, applied by TCRdb to the immunoSEQ multiplex PCR reads, yields one record per CDR3 protein. The sample includes some 99,000 distinct CDR3 sequences, about 94% of them seen just once. The sequencing sample was made of CD4+ T cells from PBMCs. The source of these receptors is a human donor with Susac syndrome. The CDR3 runs from the conserved cysteine through the conserved F or W. A D gene is named only where the DNA matches it firmly. Some rows mark clone size as missing; the rest say once, few, many or name a class of expanded clone.

d_call j_call clone_size v_call cdr3_nt cdr3_aa
. TRBJ1-1 . TRBV5-1 TGCGCCAGCAGCTTGTCTTGGGGCATGAACACTGAAGCTTTCTTT CASSLSWGMNTEAFF
. TRBJ2-1 . TRBV6-4 TGTGCCAGCAGTGACGGCTACAATGAGCAGTTCTTC CASSDGYNEQFF
. TRBJ2-5 few TRBV14 TGTGCCAGCAGCCCCTCGGGGCTTCACACCGGGGACCAGTACTTC CASSPSGLHTGDQYF
. TRBJ2-7 once TRBV7-9 TGTGCCAGCAGCTTAGGTAACAGGGTTGACGAGCAGTACTTC CASSLGNRVDEQYF
TRBD2 TRBJ2-1 . TRBV28 TGTGCCAGCAGTTTAACCGGACTAGCGGGTTACAATGAGCAGTTCTTC CASSLTGLAGYNEQFF
TRBD1 TRBJ1-2 . TRBV30 TGTGCCTGGTGGGGACAGGGGCGGTCTGTAGCTAACTATGGCTACACCTTC CAWWGQGRSVANYGYTF
. TRBJ2-7 . TRBV15 TGTGCCACCAGCAGAGTGGGGCAGTACGAGCAGTACTTC CATSRVGQYEQYF
TRBD1 TRBJ1-4 . TRBV15 TGTGCCACCAGCAGGACAGGGTCTAATGAAAAACTGTTTTTT CATSRTGSNEKLFF
. TRBJ1-1 . TRBV7-9 TGTGCCAGCAGCTTGACTCATGAGGGGGACACTGAAGCTTTCTTT CASSLTHEGDTEAFF
TRBD2 TRBJ2-5 . TRBV12-3/TRBV12-4 TGTGCCAGCAGTTTGAGGACTAGCCGGGAGACCCAGTACTTC CASSLRTSRETQYF
. TRBJ2-5 . TRBV2 TGTGCCAGCAGCAAGGGGGGGCCCGAGACCCAGTACTTC CASSKGGPETQYF
. TRBJ1-2 . TRBV20-1 TGCAGTGCCACCATGTATAGTGACGATGGCTACACCTTC CSATMYSDDGYTF